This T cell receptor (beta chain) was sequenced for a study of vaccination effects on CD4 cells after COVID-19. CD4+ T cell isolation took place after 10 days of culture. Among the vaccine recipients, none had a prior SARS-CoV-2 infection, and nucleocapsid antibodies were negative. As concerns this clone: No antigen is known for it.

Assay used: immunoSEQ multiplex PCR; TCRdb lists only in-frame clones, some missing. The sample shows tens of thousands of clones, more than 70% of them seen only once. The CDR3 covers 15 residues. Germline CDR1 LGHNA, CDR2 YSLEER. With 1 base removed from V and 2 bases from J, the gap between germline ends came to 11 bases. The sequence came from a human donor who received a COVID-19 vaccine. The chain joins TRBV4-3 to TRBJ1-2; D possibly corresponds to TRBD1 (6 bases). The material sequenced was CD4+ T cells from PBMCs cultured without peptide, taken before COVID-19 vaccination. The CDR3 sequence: CASSQVQQGNYGYTF. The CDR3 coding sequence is TGCGCCAGCAGCCAAGTCCAACAGGGCAACTATGGCTACACCTTC.